This T cell receptor beta chain appears in the sequencing data of a study of cytomegalovirus exposure and HLA in healthy donors. The CDR3 is made up of 15 amino acids. J gave up 3 bases and V 5 bases, and 7 bases lay outside the gene matches. The germline V gene has CDR1 MNHEY and CDR2 SMNVEV (reference sequence). A multiplex PCR was run with 60 Vbeta primers and 13 Jbeta primers. The authors' processing: The count from a later analysis was about 80 million unique TCR beta chains, some 12 million of them shared. TCRdb's copy holds only in-frame clones and misses some; the assay was immunoSEQ multiplex PCR. The V and J calls and clone size are taken from that table; D and trimming were inferred from the DNA. The sample consists of about 200,000 clones, about 80% of them appearing once.

The TCR was taken from a male donor in good health and CMV-seronegative. The sample comprised PBMCs. The V and J genes are TRBV27 and TRBJ1-1; TRBD1 aligns across 9 bases. The CDR3 loop is CASSARTGADTEAFF. As DNA, the CDR3 is TGTGCCAGCAGTGCTCGGACAGGGGCGGACACTGAAGCTTTCTTT.